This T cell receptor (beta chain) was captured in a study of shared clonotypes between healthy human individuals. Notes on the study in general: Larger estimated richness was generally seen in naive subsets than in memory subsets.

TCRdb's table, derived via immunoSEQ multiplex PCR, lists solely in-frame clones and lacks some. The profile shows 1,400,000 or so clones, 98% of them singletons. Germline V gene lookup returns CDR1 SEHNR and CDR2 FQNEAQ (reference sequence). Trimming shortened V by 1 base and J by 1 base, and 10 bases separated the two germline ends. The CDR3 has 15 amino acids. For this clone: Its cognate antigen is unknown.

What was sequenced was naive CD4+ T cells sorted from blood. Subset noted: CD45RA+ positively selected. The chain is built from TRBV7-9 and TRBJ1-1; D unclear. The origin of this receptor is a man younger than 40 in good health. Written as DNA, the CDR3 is TGTGCCAGCAGCTTAGGAGCGGTACAGAACACTGAAGCTTTCTTT. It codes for CASSLGAVQNTEAFF.